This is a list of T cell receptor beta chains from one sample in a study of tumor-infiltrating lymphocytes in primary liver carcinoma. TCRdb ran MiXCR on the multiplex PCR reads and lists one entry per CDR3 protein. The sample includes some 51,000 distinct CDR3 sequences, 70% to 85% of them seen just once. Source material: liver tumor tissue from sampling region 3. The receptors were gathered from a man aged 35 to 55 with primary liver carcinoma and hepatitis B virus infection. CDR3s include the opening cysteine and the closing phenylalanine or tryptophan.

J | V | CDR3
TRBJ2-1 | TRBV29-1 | CSVEGRDPNNEQFF
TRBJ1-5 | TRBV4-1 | CASSRDGDQPQHF
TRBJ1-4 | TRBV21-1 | CASNEEGQGTTNEKLFF
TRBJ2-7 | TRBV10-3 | CAISESLVGERNEQYF
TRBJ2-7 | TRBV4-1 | CPSSQEPTEGSSYERYF
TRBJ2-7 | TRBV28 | CASSSIAGVQYEQYF
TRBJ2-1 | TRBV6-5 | CASSYTGTSGERFF
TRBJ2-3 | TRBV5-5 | CAISLDPTDTQYF
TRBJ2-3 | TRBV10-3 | CAIRERLVGGTTADTQYF
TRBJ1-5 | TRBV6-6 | CASRHGTDSNQPQHF
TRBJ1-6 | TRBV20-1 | CSVARGAYSPLHF
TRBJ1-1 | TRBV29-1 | CSVVGGAQANTEALF
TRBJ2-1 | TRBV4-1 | CASSQETSRTYNEQFF
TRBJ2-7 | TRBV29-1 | CRAVLAGGPYEQYF
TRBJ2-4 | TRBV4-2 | CANELGGPREVKNIQYF
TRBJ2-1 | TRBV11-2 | CASNDRSPEQFF
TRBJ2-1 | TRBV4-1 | CANSQRAGDYNERFF
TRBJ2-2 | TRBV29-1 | CSVSRGTTRELFF
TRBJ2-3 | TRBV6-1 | CASNGERTGTQYF
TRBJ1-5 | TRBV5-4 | CVSSLQGDGQPQHF
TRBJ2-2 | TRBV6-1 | CASSTLGTSGELFF
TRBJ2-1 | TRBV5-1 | CASSSGTSANEQFF
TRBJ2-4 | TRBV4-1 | CASSQDSGGSSPAKNIRYF
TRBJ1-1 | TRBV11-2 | CASSTAGSVIEAFF
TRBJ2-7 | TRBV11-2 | CASPKKAPCEEYF
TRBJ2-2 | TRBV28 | CASSPNLGGELFF
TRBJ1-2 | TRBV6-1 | CASSRQGDCGYIF
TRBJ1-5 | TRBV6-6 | CTSSGEDSNQPQHF
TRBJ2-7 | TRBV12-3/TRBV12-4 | CGSSRMDGEQYF
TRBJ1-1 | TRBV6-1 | CASRILGNAEASF
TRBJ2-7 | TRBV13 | CASSLGHGQYF
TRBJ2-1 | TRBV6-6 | CASSSTSDLAGNEQFF
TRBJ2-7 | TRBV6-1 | CANSEWVFYGQYF
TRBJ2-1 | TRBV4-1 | CTGSQAGGEQFF
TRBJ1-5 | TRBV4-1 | CASSQVRGQPHHF
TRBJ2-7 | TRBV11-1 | CVSSFDGQFSYEQYF
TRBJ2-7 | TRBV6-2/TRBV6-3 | CASSPTSGNSEHYF
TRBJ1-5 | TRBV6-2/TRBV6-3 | CASSLNLCSSNQPQHF
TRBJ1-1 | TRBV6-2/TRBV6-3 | CASSSQQSLTEVFF
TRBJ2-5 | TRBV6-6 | CASSAEEAQYF
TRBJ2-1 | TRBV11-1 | CDSSLGQAGEVDNEEFF
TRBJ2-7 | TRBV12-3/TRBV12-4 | CASSPPILSYEQYF
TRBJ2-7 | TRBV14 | CASSRTPANYEQYF
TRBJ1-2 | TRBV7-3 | CASSLDRGSNYTF
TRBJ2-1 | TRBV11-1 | CASSPKGGGYNEQSF
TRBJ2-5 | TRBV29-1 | CGVGRRAAGTQYF
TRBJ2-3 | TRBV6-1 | CASSEPASGPYNAYTQYF
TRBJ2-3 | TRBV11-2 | CASSLGPPSGLSTDTQYF
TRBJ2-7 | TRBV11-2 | CASTALEAVHYEHYF
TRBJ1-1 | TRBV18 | CASSPELQGNTEAFF
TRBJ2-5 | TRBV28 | CTSSLWSGTGGETQYF
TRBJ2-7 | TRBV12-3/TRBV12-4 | CASSLSKGSYEQYF